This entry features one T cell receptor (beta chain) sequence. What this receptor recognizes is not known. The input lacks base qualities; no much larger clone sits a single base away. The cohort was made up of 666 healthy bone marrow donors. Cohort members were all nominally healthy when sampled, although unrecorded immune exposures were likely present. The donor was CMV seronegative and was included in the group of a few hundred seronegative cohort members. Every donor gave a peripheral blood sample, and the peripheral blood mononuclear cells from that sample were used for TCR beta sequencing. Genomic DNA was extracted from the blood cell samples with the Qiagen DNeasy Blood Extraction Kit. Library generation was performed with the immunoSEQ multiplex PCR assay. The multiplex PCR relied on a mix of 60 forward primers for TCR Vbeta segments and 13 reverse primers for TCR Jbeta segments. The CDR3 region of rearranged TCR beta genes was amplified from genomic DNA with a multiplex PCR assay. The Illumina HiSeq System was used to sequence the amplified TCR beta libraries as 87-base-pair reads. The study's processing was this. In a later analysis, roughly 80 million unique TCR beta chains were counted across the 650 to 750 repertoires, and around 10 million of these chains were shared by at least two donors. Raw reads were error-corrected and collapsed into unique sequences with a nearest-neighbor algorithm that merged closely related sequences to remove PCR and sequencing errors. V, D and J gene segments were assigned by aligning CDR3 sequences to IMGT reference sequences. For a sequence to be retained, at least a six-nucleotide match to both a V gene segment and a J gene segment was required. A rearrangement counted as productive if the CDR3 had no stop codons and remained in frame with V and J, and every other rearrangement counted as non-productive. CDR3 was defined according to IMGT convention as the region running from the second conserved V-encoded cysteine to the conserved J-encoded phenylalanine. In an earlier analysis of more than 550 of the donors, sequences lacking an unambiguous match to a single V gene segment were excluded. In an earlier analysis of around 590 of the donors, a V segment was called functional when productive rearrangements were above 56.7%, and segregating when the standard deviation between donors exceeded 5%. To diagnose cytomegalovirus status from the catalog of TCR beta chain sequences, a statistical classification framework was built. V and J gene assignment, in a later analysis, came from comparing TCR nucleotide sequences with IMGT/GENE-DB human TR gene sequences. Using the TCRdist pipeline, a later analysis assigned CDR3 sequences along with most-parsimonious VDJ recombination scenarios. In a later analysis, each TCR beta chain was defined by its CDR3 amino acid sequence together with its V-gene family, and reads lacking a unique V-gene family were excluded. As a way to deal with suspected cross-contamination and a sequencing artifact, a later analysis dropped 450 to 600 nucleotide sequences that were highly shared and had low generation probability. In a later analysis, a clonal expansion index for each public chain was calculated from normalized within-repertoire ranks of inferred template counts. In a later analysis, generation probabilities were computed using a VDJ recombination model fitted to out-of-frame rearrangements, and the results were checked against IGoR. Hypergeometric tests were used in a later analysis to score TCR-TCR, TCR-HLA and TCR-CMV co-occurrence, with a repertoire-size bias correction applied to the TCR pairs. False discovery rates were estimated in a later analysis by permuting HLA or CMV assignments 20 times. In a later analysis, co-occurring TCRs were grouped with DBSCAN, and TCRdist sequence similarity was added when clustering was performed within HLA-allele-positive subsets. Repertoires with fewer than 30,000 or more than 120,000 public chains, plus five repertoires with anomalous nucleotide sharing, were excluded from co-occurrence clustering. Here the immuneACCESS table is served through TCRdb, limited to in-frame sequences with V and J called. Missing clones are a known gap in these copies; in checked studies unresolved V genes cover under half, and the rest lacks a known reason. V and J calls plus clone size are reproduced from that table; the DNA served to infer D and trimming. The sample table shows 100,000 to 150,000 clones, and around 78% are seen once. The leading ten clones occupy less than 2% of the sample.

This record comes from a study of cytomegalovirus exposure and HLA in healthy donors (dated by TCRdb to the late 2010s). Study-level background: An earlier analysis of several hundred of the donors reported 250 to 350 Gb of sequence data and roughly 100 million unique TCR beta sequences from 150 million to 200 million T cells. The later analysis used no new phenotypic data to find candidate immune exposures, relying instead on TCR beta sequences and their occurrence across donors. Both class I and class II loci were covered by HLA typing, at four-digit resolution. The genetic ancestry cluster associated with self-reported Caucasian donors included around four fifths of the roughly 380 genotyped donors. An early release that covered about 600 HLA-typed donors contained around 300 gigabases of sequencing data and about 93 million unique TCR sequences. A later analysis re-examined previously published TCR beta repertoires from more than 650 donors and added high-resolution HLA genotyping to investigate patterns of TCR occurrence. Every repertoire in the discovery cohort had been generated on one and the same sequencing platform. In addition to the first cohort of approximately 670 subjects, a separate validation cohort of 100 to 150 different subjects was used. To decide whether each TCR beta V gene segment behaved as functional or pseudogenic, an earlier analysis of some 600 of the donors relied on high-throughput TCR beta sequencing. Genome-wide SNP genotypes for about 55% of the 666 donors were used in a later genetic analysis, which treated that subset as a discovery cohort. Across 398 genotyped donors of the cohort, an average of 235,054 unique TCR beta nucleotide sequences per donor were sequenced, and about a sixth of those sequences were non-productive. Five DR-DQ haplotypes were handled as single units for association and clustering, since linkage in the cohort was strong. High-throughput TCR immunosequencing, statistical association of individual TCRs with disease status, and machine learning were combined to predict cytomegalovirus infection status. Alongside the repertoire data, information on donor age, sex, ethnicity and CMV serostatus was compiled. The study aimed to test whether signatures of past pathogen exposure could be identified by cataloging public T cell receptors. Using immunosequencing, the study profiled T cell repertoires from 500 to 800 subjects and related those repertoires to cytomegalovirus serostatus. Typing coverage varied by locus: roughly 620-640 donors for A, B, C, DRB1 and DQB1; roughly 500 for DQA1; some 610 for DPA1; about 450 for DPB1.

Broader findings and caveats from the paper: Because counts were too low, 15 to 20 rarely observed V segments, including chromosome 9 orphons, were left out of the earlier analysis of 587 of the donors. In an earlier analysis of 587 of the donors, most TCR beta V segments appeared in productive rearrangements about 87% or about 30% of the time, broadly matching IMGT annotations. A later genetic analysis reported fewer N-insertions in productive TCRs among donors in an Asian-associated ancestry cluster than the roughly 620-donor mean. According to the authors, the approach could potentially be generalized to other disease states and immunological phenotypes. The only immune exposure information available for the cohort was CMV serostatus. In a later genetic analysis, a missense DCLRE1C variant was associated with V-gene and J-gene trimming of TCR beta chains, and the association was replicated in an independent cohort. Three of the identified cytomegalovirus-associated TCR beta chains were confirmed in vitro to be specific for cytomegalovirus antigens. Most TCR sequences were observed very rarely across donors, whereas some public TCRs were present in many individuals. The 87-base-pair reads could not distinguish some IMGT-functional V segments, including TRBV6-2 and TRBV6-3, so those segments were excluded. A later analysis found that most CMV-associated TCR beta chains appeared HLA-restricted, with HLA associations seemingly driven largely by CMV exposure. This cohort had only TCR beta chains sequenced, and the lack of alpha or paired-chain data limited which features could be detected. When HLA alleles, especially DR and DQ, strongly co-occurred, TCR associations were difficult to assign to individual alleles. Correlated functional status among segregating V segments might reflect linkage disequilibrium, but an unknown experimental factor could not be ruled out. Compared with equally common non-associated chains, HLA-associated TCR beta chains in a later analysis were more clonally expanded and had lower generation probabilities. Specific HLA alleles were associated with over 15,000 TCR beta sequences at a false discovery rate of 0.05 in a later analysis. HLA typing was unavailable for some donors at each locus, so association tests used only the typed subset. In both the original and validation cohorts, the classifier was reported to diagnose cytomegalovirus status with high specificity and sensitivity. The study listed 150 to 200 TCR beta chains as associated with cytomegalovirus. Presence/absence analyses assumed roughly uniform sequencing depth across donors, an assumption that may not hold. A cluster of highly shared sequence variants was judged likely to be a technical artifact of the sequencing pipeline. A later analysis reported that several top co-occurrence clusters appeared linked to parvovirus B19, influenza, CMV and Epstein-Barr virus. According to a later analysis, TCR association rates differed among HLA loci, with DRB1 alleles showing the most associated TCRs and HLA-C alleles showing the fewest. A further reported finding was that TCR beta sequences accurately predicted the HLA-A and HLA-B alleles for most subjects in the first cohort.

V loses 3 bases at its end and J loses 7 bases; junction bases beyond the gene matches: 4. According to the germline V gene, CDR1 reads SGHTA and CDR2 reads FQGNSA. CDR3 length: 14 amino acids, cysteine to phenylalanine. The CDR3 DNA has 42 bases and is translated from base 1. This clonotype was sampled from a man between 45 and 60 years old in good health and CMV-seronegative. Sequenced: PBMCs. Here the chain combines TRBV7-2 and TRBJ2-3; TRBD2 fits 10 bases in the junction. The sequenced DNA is TGTGCCAGCAGCTTCACTAGCGGGGTCAATACGCAGTATTTT. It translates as CASSFTSGVNTQYF.